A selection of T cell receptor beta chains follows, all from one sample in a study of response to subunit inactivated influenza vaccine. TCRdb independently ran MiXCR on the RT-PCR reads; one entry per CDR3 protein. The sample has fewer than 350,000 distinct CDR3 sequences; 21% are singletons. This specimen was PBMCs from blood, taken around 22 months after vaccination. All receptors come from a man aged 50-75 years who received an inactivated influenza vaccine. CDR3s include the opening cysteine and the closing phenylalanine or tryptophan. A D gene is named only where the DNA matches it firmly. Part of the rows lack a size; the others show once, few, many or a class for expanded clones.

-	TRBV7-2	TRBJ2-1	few	CASSLDARGNEQFF	TGTGCCAGCAGCTTAGACGCTCGAGGGAATGAGCAGTTCTTC
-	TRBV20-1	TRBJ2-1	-	CSATPGANEQFF	TGCAGTGCTACCCCGGGGGCAAATGAGCAGTTCTTC
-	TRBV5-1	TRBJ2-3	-	CASSPSTGGVSYTQYF	TGCGCCAGCAGCCCCTCCACCGGGGGTGTCTCGTATACGCAGTATTTT
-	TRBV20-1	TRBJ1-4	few	CSAVPGTHNEKLFF	TGCAGTGCGGTCCCCGGGACACATAATGAAAAACTGTTTTTT
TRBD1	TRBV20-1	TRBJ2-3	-	CSARQGALADTQYF	TGCAGTGCGAGACAGGGGGCGTTAGCAGATACGCAGTATTTT
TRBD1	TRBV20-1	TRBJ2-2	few	CSARRTGNNIGELFF	TGCAGTGCTAGGAGGACAGGGAATAACATCGGGGAGCTGTTTTTT
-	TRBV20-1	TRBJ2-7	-	CSAREVGSGYEQYF	TGCAGTGCTAGAGAGGTCGGTAGCGGCTACGAGCAGTACTTC
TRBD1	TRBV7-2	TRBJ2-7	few	CASSLAQGANYEQYF	TGTGCCAGCAGCCTGGCACAGGGGGCCAATTACGAGCAGTACTTC
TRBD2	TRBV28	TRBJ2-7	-	CASRERGGLSRNEQYF	TGTGCCAGCAGGGAGCGGGGGGGCTTGAGTAGGAACGAGCAGTACTTC
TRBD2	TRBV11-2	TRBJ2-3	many	CASSLKSRRGGNTDTQYF	TGTGCCAGCAGCTTAAAATCACGGCGGGGGGGCAACACAGATACGCAGTATTTT
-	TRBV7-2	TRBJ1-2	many	CASSPTRNYGYTF	TGTGCCAGCAGCCCGACGAGGAACTATGGCTACACCTTC
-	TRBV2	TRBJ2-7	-	CASSDPYQMTYEQYF	TGTGCCAGCAGTGACCCGTACCAGATGACCTACGAGCAGTACTTC
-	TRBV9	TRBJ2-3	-	CASSVVRTDTQYF	TGTGCCAGCAGCGTAGTCAGGACGGATACGCAGTATTTT
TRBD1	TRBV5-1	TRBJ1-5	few	CASSYLPSLAGQENQPQHF	TGCGCCAGCAGCTACCTACCGTCGCTTGCCGGACAGGAGAATCAGCCCCAGCATTTT
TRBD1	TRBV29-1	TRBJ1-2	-	CSVGDRGVGGYTF	TGCAGCGTTGGCGACAGGGGGGTCGGTGGCTACACCTTC
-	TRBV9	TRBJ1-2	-	CASSVTGRYGYTF	TGTGCCAGCAGCGTCACAGGGAGATATGGCTACACCTTC
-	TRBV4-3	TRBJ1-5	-	CASSQDTGRNQPQHF	TGCGCCAGCAGCCAAGATACAGGCCGAAATCAGCCCCAGCATTTT
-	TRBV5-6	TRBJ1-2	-	CASSLAGIYGYTF	TGTGCCAGCAGCTTGGCAGGCATCTATGGCTACACCTTC
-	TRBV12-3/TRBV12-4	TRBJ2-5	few	CASSPQDSSWTQYF	TGTGCCAGCAGTCCTCAGGACAGCTCATGGACCCAGTACTTC
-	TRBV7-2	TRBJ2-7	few	CASSLVPTLSYEQYF	TGTGCCAGCAGCTTAGTACCCACCCTCTCCTACGAGCAGTACTTC
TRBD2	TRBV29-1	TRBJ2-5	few	CSVESGVRETQYF	TGCAGCGTTGAAAGCGGGGTAAGGGAGACCCAGTACTTC
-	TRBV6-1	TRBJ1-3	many	CASRGTVGNTIYF	TGTGCCAGCAGGGGGACGGTTGGAAACACCATATATTTT
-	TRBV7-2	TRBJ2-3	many	CASSFRSHTDTQYF	TGTGCCAGCAGCTTCCGGTCTCACACAGATACGCAGTATTTT
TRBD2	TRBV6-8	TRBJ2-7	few	CASSPQTSGSYEQYF	TGTGCCAGCAGTCCCCAAACTAGCGGGAGTTACGAGCAGTACTTC
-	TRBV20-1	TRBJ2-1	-	CSASALRESLNEQFF	TGCAGTGCTAGTGCACTCCGGGAGAGTCTCAATGAGCAGTTTTTC
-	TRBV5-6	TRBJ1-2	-	CASSLSGRNYGYTF	TGTGCCAGCAGCTTGTCGGGTAGGAACTATGGCTACACCTTC
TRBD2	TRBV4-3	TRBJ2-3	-	CASSQAWGAGVDTQYF	TGCGCCAGCAGCCAAGCGTGGGGCGCGGGGGTGGATACGCAGTATTTT